The clone carrying this T cell receptor beta chain showed up just once. The sample belongs to a study of T-cell reconstitution after alpha-beta-depleted transplantation in children. A TCRbeta library incorporating unique molecular identifiers was prepared. One entry per CDR3 protein, called by TCRdb with MiXCR from the PCR reads. This repertoire shows about 690,000 distinct CDR3 sequences, roughly 17% found once; its top ten account for 0.85% to 1.3%. Trimming cost V 4 bases and J 1 base; bases outside gene matches: 8. The CDR3 is 15 residues long. The V gene's germline CDR1 is DFQATT and CDR2 SNEGSKA (reference sequence).

The chain uses TRBV20-1 and TRBJ2-5; the match to TRBD2 covers 8 bases. The TCR was taken from a human donor who donated a stem cell graft to a child with acute myeloid leukemia. The source was PBMCs from the stem cell graft donor, collected from the stem cell graft. This CDR3 is CSAIAQGLAQETQYF. CDR3 DNA sequence: TGCAGTGCTATCGCTCAAGGACTAGCCCAAGAGACCCAGTACTTC.